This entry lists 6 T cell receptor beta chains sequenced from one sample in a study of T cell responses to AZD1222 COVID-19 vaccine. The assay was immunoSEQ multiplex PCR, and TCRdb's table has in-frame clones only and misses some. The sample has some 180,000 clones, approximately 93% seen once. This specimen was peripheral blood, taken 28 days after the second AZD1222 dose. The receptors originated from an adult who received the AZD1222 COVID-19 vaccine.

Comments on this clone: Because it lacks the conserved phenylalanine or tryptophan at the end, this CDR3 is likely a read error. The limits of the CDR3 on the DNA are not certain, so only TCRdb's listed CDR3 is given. The CDR3: CASSSLGTARL. The chain couples TRBV11-1 to TRBJ2-7. The CDR3 sequence runs 11 residues, both termini included. Germline assignment: CDR1 SGHAT and CDR2 FQDESV (reference sequence).

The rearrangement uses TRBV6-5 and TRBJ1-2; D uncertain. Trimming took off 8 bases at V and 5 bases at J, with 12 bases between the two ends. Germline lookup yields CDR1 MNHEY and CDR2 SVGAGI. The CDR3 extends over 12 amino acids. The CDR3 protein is CASAPSGYGYTF. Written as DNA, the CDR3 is TGTGCCAGCGCACCGAGTGGTTATGGCTACACCTTC.

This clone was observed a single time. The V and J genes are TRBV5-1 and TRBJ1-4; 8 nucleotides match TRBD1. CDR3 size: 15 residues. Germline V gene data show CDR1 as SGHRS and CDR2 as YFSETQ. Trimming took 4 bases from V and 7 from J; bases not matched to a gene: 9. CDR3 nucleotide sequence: TGCGCCAGCAGCACTGACGGACAGGGAGGTGAAAAACTGTTTTTT. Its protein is CASSTDGQGGEKLFF.

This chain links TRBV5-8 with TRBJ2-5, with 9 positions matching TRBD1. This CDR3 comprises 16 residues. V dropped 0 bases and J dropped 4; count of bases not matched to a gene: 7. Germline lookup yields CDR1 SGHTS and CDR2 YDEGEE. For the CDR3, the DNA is TGTGCCAGCAGCTTGGGGGACAGGGCGATTCGAGAGACCCAGTACTTC. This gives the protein CASSLGDRAIRETQYF. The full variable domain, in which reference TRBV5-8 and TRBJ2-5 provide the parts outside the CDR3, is EAGVTQSPTHLIKTRGQQATLRCSPISGHTSVYWYQQALGLGLQFLLWYDEGEERNRGNFPPRFSGRQFPNYSSELNVNALELEDSALYLCASSLGDRAIRETQYFGPGTRLLVL.

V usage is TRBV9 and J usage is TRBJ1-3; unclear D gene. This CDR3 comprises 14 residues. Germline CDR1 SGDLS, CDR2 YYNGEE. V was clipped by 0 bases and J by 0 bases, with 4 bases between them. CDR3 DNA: TGTGCCAGCAGCGTAGAAAACTCTGGAAACACCATATATTTT. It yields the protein CASSVENSGNTIYF.

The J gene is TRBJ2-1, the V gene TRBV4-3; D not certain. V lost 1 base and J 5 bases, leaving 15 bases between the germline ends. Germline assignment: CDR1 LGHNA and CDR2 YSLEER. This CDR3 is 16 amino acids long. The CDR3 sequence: CASSQGGQNWDNEQFF. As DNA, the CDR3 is TGCGCCAGCAGCCAAGGTGGCCAGAATTGGGACAATGAGCAGTTCTTC.